This T cell receptor (beta chain) was sequenced in a study of cytomegalovirus exposure and HLA in healthy donors. Across the study: Among the approximately 400 genotyped donors, around 81% were placed in the Caucasian-associated ancestry cluster.

Although they were nominally healthy when sampled, donors likely had unrecorded immune exposures. Primers included in the PCR were 60 Vbeta and 13 Jbeta primers. Assay used: immunoSEQ multiplex PCR; TCRdb lists only in-frame clones, some missing. The data show roughly 77,000 clones, around 9.1% seen once. This clone was picked up a small number of times. No antigen is known for it. V gave up 3 bases and J gave up 8 bases, with 16 bases separating them. Per germline, CDR1 GTSNPN and CDR2 SVGIG (reference sequence). CDR3 length equals 13 residues. Notes on the study in general: Information on immune exposure was restricted to one variable (CMV serostatus). TRBV6-2, TRBV6-3 and some other V segments were unresolvable in 87-base-pair reads.

This TCR was sampled from a man aged 60-69 years in good health and CMV-seropositive. The source material was PBMCs. The chain carries TRBV30 and TRBJ1-1; D is perhaps TRBD1 (5 bases). The CDR3 region is CAWRTPGLAEAFF. In DNA, the CDR3 is TGTGCCTGGAGGACCCCAGGGCTTGCGGAAGCTTTCTTT.